The 2 T cell receptor beta chains in this list originate from one sample, sequenced in a study of shared T cell receptors in the human thymus. Measured with immunoSEQ multiplex PCR; TCRdb has only the in-frame clones, and not every one. The data contain more than 550,000 clones, approximately 83% of them seen just once; the ten biggest clones take up approximately 0.01%. The same data also went into a second study, on human thymus T cells.

Sequenced sample: thymocytes. All receptors derive from a girl under three years old with a congenital heart defect.

The chain carries TRBV19 and TRBJ2-5; 11 nucleotides line up with TRBD2. V gave up 2 bases and J gave up 3 bases; unmatched junction bases: 2. There are 15 residues in the CDR3. Germline-derived CDR1 and CDR2 are LNHDA and SQIVND (reference sequence). In nucleotides, the CDR3 is TGTGCCAGTAGTATAACTAGCGGGGGCGAAGAGACCCAGTACTTC. Residues: CASSITSGGEETQYF.

The sample holds a few counts of this clone. The chain joins TRBV2 to TRBJ2-5; 11 positions agree with TRBD1. The V and J ends lost 2 bases and 0 bases, in that order; junction bases with no gene match: 8. This CDR3 comprises 18 residues. Germline values: CDR1 SNHLY, CDR2 FYNNEI. The CDR3 DNA reads as TGTGCCAGCAGTGAATTTGGCCCGGGACAGGGGGACCAAGAGACCCAGTACTTC. Its translation is CASSEFGPGQGDQETQYF.